This entry describes one T cell receptor beta chain. The record originates from a study of blood T cell repertoires in COVID-19. For the study at large: Sources were T cells, B-cell-depleted T cells, or PBMCs; the material itself was cDNA or gDNA.

Per the original data handling: Amplification of reference gene primers was used by the study to estimate nucleated cell counts. Generated by immunoSEQ multiplex PCR, the TCRdb table keeps only in-frame clones and is missing some. The D gene and trimming were derived from the DNA, and the V and J assignments and clone size from that table. Of fewer than 300,000 clones listed, 90% are singletons. The germline gives CDR1 SNHLY, CDR2 FYNNEI. Trimming removed 10 bases from V and 4 bases from J, with 13 bases in between. The CDR3 sequence is 13 residues long. The source material was PBMCs or T cells enriched from blood (not recorded which). The rearrangement uses TRBV2 and TRBJ2-2; no clear D gene. This TCR derives from a woman aged 30 to 39 who had recovered from COVID-19. The CDR3 loop reads CATQVFGTGELFF. The CDR3 bases are TGTGCCACCCAAGTGTTCGGCACCGGGGAGCTGTTTTTT.